A single T cell receptor (beta chain) is shown here with its context. Its antigen is not identified. This sample was included in a study of blood T cells in healthy people across ages. Study conclusions and caveats: Correlation between TCR beta diversity and naive T cell percentage was strong. Estimates of diversity drawn from one million T cells were considered underestimates.

The CDR3 is made up of 12 amino acids. Per the germline V gene, CDR1 is SGHRS and CDR2 is YFSETQ. V lost 0 bases and J 7 bases, leaving 6 bases between the germline ends. A sample-barcoded 5' primer and a J-beta primer mix were used in a second PCR of roughly 7 to 11 cycles. From the 5' RACE reads, TCRdb called clonotypes with MiXCR, one entry per CDR3 protein. The sample holds over a million distinct CDR3 sequences, 25% seen once. Per-sample PBMC isolation yielded at least 6.5 million cells. These same records also appear under a second study, on T cells of mothers and their children. As that study records: For each mother, over 8 million TCR beta CDR3 reads were obtained, and for each child, roughly 3.2 million.

Sequenced input: blood. The J gene is TRBJ2-3, the V gene TRBV5-1; D unresolved. The sequence was obtained from a girl aged 2 to 9 in good health. The CDR3 is CASSLETHTQYF. As DNA, the CDR3 is TGCGCCAGCAGCTTGGAGACCCATACGCAGTATTTT.